The 10 T cell receptor beta chains below come from one sample, sequenced in a study of cytomegalovirus exposure and HLA in healthy donors. Researchers ran the PCR with 60 Vbeta and 13 Jbeta primers. Produced via immunoSEQ multiplex PCR; TCRdb's table is partial and in-frame only. The sample shows around 100,000 clones, around 80% of them seen only once. What was sequenced was PBMCs. The receptor set was obtained from a middle-aged woman in good health and CMV-seronegative.

This clone is a singleton in its sample. In nucleotides, the CDR3 is TGTGCCAGCGGTTTGGGGACTAGCGGGTTCAATGAGCAGTTCTTC. It translates to CASGLGTSGFNEQFF. This chain joins TRBV6-5 and TRBJ2-1; TRBD2 matches at 12 bases. Germline V CDR1 and CDR2: MNHEY, SVGAGI. With 8 bases clipped from V and 6 bases from J, the junction kept 8 bases outside the gene matches. CDR3 size: 15 residues.

The V and J genes are TRBV28 and TRBJ1-5, with D uncertain. Germline loops: CDR1 MDHEN, CDR2 SYDVKM. This CDR3 has 14 residues. Trimming shortened V by 6 bases and J by 4 bases, and 13 bases separated the two germline ends. The CDR3 reads CASRSTWRNQPQHF. CDR3 nucleotides: TGTGCCAGCAGATCTACTTGGAGGAATCAGCCCCAGCATTTT.

The chain carries TRBV7-3 and TRBJ2-1, with a tentative D call TRBD2 (6 bases). This CDR3 has 15 residues. V was shortened by 7 bases and J by 1 base, with 14 bases between the two germline ends. Per germline, CDR1 SGHTA and CDR2 FQGTGA. This chain's CDR3 is CASTPGAGSYNEQFF. CDR3 sequence (DNA): TGTGCCAGCACCCCGGGAGCAGGGTCCTACAATGAGCAGTTCTTC.

This clone appeared once. V usage is TRBV5-1 and J usage is TRBJ2-7; 9 bases agree with TRBD1. V was pared by 4 bases and J by 5 bases, with 13 bases of the junction left unmatched. This CDR3 is built from 16 residues. The germline CDR1 and CDR2 sequences are SGHRS and YFSETQ. The CDR3 region has the DNA TGCGCCAGCAGCCCGGACCAAGACAGGGGGTGGGACGAGCAGTACTTC. As protein: CASSPDQDRGWDEQYF.

V and J are TRBV28 and TRBJ1-4; 8 positions match TRBD1. The trim removed 5 bases at V and 8 bases at J, leaving 10 bases unmatched. Germline assignment: CDR1 MDHEN and CDR2 SYDVKM. This CDR3 region has 15 residues. The CDR3: CASSPPGGAREKLFF. The CDR3 nucleotides read TGTGCCAGCAGTCCCCCAGGGGGCGCAAGGGAAAAACTGTTTTTT.

The rearrangement uses TRBV9 and TRBJ2-1, with a tentative D call TRBD2 (7 bases). The germline V gene encodes CDR1 SGDLS and CDR2 YYNGEE. This CDR3 is 13 amino acids long. Deletions cut 2 bases from V and 9 bases from J, with 12 bases between. The CDR3 spells CASSVQGGGEQFF. The CDR3 nucleotides read TGTGCCAGCAGCGTTCAGGGAGGGGGTGAGCAGTTCTTC.

This clone was seen a few times. The rearrangement links TRBV7-6 to TRBJ1-1; D call uncertain. The length of the CDR3 is 13 residues. V dropped 5 bases and J dropped 1 base, with 8 bases sitting between them. Germline CDR1 SGHVS, CDR2 FNYEAQ. CDR3 loop: CASSVRRNTEAFF. CDR3 DNA: TGTGCCAGCAGCGTCCGGAGGAACACTGAAGCTTTCTTT.

V is TRBV5-6 and J is TRBJ2-3; D possibly corresponds to TRBD1 (6 bases). The ends were cut back, 4 bases at V and 7 bases at J, with 7 bases in the middle. Germline V gene sequence: CDR1 SGHDT, CDR2 YYEEEE. The CDR3 runs to 11 residues. In nucleotides, the CDR3 is TGTGCCAGCAGCCAGGGGAATACGCAGTATTTT. It yields the protein CASSQGNTQYF.

The CDR3 sequence: CASSRDSGITDTQYF. Here the CDR3 DNA reads TGTGCCAGCAGTAGAGATAGCGGGATCACAGATACGCAGTATTTT. The V and J genes are TRBV6-5 and TRBJ2-3; 8 bases agree with TRBD2. Germline V lookup: CDR1 MNHEY, CDR2 SVGAGI. With V trimmed by 5 bases and J by 2 bases, 6 bases remained unmatched. This CDR3 region has 15 residues.

The V call is TRBV9, the J call TRBJ2-7; tentatively, D is TRBD1 (6 bases). The CDR3 loop spans 13 amino acids. Looked up from germline, CDR1 is SGDLS and CDR2 is YYNGEE. V lost 3 bases to trimming and J lost 4 bases, with 11 bases between them. In DNA, the CDR3 is TGTGCCAGCAGCGAGACCGACAGGTACGAGCAGTACTTC. It translates to CASSETDRYEQYF. Combining the CDR3 with reference TRBV9 and TRBJ2-7 gives the whole variable domain DSGVTQTPKHLITATGQRVTLRCSPRSGDLSVYWYQQSLDQGLQFLIQYYNGEERAKGNILERFSAQQFPDLHSELNLSSLELGDSALYFCASSETDRYEQYFGPGTRLTVT.